The 20 T cell receptor beta chains below all came from one sample that was sequenced in a study of blood T cell repertoires in COVID-19. Only in-frame clones appear in the TCRdb table, and some are missing; sequencing was by immunoSEQ multiplex PCR. The table records 70,000 to 90,000 clones, more than 75% of them present only once. The sample consisted of peripheral blood. The receptors stem from a middle-aged man with active COVID-19.

The J gene is TRBJ2-1, the V gene TRBV7-6, with 12 bases fitting TRBD2. Germline values: CDR1 SGHVS, CDR2 FNYEAQ. The CDR3 has 17 amino acids. Trimming at V came to 2 bases and at J to 7 bases, leaving 9 bases not matched to a gene. The CDR3 here is CASSLSLAGGRRNEQFF. The CDR3, as DNA: TGTGCCAGCAGCTTATCTCTAGCGGGGGGGCGTAGGAATGAGCAGTTCTTC.

The table lists this clone with a few counts. The same CDR3 can be traced to other DNA sequences in this sample. The rearrangement links TRBV28 to TRBJ2-2, with 8 bases identical to TRBD2. V lost 5 bases and J lost 2; bases outside the gene matches: 4. The CDR3 has 15 residues. Germline CDR1 is MDHEN and CDR2 is SYDVKM. CDR3 DNA: TGTGCCAGCAGTCCAACTAGCGGTAACACCGGGGAGCTGTTTTTT. Protein sequence: CASSPTSGNTGELFF.

The chain is built from TRBV3-1 (or the pseudogene TRBV3-2) and TRBJ1-1; D is undetermined. V lost 0 bases to trimming and J lost 8 bases, with 22 bases between them. This CDR3 has 17 residues. In germline, CDR1 is LGHDT, CDR2 YNNKEL (reference sequence). Here the CDR3 DNA reads TGTGCCAGCAGCCAAGACGAAAGGGCGAGAAGCGGTAGGGAAGCTTTCTTT. This codes for CASSQDERARSGREAFF.

The chain's CDR3 is CASSLEQGLGYTF. The CDR3 bases are TGTGCCAGCAGCTTAGAGCAGGGGCTCGGCTACACCTTC. The chain employs TRBV7-2 and TRBJ1-2; D perhaps matches TRBD1 (6 bases). Trimming took 1 base from V and 8 from J, leaving 11 bases between them. The CDR3 contains 13 residues. Germline V gives CDR1 SGHTA, CDR2 FQGNSA.

This clone came up a few times. The chain is built from TRBV14 and TRBJ2-7, with a tentative D call TRBD1 (5 bases). Germline-derived CDR1 and CDR2 are SGHDN and FVKESK. The CDR3 runs 13 residues. The V end was cut by 0 bases, the J end by 8 bases, with 11 bases between. CDR3 sequence reads: CASSQDFQGKQYF. In DNA, the CDR3 is TGTGCCAGCAGCCAAGATTTCCAGGGCAAGCAGTACTTC.

The chain links TRBV24-1 to TRBJ2-3, with 9 bases identical to TRBD1. The CDR3 consists of 14 residues. Germline CDR1 reads KGHDR; CDR2 reads SFDVKD. Losses at the gene ends were 4 bases for V and 5 bases for J; bases not matched to a gene: 3. CDR3: CATSEDRGVDTQYF. DNA of the CDR3: TGTGCCACCAGTGAGGACAGGGGAGTAGATACGCAGTATTTT.

The CDR3 DNA sequence: TGTGCCAGCAGCTTAGGGGGCTGGGGCCTCTCTAGTGGCTACACCTTC. Translated: CASSLGGWGLSSGYTF. This sequence joins TRBV11-2 and TRBJ1-2, with D possibly being TRBD1 (5 bases). The germline V gene encodes CDR1 SGHAT and CDR2 FQNNGV. The CDR3 is made up of 16 amino acids. V was pared by 1 base and J by 7 bases, with 19 bases between.

The table lists this clone with a count of one. The chain's CDR3 is CASSLRGLSEKLFF. CDR3 nucleotides: TGTGCCAGCAGCCTGAGGGGGCTTAGTGAAAAACTGTTTTTT. This chain joins TRBV7-9 and TRBJ1-4, with TRBD1 matching 7 bases. The germline gives CDR1 SEHNR, CDR2 FQNEAQ (reference sequence). The CDR3 sequence is 14 residues long. V gave up 5 bases and J gave up 7 bases; unmatched junction bases: 7.

This rearrangement joins TRBV6-5 to TRBJ2-7; TRBD2 matches at 7 bases. The V gene's germline CDR1 is MNHEY and CDR2 SVGAGI. This CDR3 region has 16 residues. V trimming: 2 bases; J trimming: 2 bases; junction bases outside the gene matches: 9. CDR3 bases: TGTGCCAGCAGTTACGGGTGGGCTAGCGGAACCTACGAGCAGTACTTC. It is translated as CASSYGWASGTYEQYF.

The V gene is TRBV7-9, the J gene TRBJ1-6, with 9 positions matching TRBD1. CDR1 and CDR2 from the germline V gene are SEHNR and FQNEAQ (reference sequence). The trim removed 5 bases at V and 5 bases at J, leaving 13 bases unmatched. The length of the CDR3 is 18 residues. The CDR3 loop reads CASSPRPGTGMDNSPLHF. CDR3 sequence (DNA): TGTGCCAGCAGCCCCCGTCCCGGGACAGGGATGGATAATTCACCCCTCCACTTT.

V and J are TRBV4-3 and TRBJ1-2, with 11 bases matching TRBD1. V shed 3 bases and J 4 bases; nucleotides not matched to a gene: 13. Germline loops: CDR1 LGHNA, CDR2 YSLEER. This CDR3 spans 18 amino acids. In nucleotides, the CDR3 is TGCGCCAGCAGCCATCTCCCGGGACAGGGGGAGGTGAGCTATGGCTACACCTTC. It yields the protein CASSHLPGQGEVSYGYTF.

The chain combines TRBV7-3 with TRBJ1-5; 9 nucleotides line up with TRBD1. The length of the CDR3 is 19 residues. Germline CDR1 is SGHTA and CDR2 is FQGTGA. The V and J ends lost 5 bases and 5 bases, in that order; junction bases with no gene match: 19. CDR3 amino acids: CASSPTSGDRADVDQPQHF. The CDR3 bases are TGTGCCAGCAGCCCCACATCAGGGGACAGGGCAGACGTCGATCAGCCCCAGCATTTT.

V usage is TRBV15 and J usage is TRBJ2-7; weak D call: TRBD2 (5 bases). Germline V CDR1 and CDR2: LNHNV, YYDKDF (reference sequence). This CDR3 has 13 amino acids. V was cut by 5 bases and J by 2 bases, with 10 bases left in between. CDR3 coding DNA: TGTGCCACCAGCGCCAGAGGGACCTACGAGCAGTACTTC. This gives the protein CATSARGTYEQYF.

The rearrangement joins TRBV9 to TRBJ2-3, with a possible D match to TRBD2 (5 bases). The CDR3 contains 16 residues. Per the germline V gene, CDR1 is SGDLS and CDR2 is YYNGEE. The germline V and J ends were trimmed by 0 bases and 2 bases, with 13 bases remaining between them. Here the CDR3 reads CASSVVGSHPTDTQYF. CDR3 nucleotide sequence: TGTGCCAGCAGCGTAGTGGGGAGTCACCCCACAGATACGCAGTATTTT.

The chain has TRBV28 and TRBJ1-2, with 10 bases matching TRBD1. Germline V CDR1 and CDR2: MDHEN, SYDVKM. CDR3 size: 15 residues. V was pared by 4 bases and J by 7 bases, with 9 bases of the junction left unmatched. CDR3 sequence reads: CASSSRDRGYGGYTF. The CDR3 DNA reads TGTGCCAGCAGTTCCCGGGACAGGGGCTATGGTGGCTACACCTTC.

V and J are TRBV5-4 and TRBJ1-1; 9 bases fit TRBD1. V trimming: 5 bases; J trimming: 3 bases; junction bases outside the gene matches: 8. The germline V gene has CDR1 SGHNT and CDR2 YYREEE (reference sequence). The CDR3 extends over 15 amino acids. The CDR3 protein is CASRPTGGADTEAFF. In nucleotides, the CDR3 is TGTGCCAGCAGACCTACAGGGGGCGCAGACACTGAAGCTTTCTTT.

The V and J genes are TRBV5-1 and TRBJ2-3; a possible D gene is TRBD2 (5 bases). Trimming took 2 bases from V and 3 from J, leaving 7 bases between them. Per the germline V gene, CDR1 is SGHRS and CDR2 is YFSETQ. This CDR3 comprises 13 residues. CDR3 sequence: CASSFGETDTQYF. In nucleotides, the CDR3 is TGCGCCAGCAGCTTCGGGGAGACAGATACGCAGTATTTT.

The chain has TRBV7-9 and TRBJ2-1, with D possibly being TRBD1 (6 bases). There are 14 residues in the CDR3. Trimming pared 5 bases from V and 4 bases from J, leaving 12 bases between. CDR1 and CDR2 (germline): SEHNR, FQNEAQ (reference sequence). CDR3 in amino acids: CASSGTQGYNEQFF. CDR3 nucleotides: TGTGCCAGCAGCGGAACCCAGGGGTACAATGAGCAGTTCTTC.

This chain connects TRBV5-1 to TRBJ1-5, with no clear D. The CDR3 is 13 residues long. Per germline, CDR1 SGHRS and CDR2 YFSETQ. V lost 0 bases and J lost 2, with 3 bases in between. CDR3 amino acids: CASSLVGNQPQHF. CDR3 sequence (DNA): TGCGCCAGCAGCTTGGTCGGCAATCAGCCCCAGCATTTT.

This rearrangement joins TRBV28 to TRBJ2-5; a weak D match, TRBD2 (6 bases). Per germline, CDR1 MDHEN and CDR2 SYDVKM. V lost 8 bases and J 11 bases, leaving 12 bases between the germline ends. This CDR3 region has 10 residues. The CDR3: CASGRNGQYF. Written as DNA, the CDR3 is TGTGCCAGCGGGAGGAACGGGCAGTACTTC.